A selection of T cell receptor beta chains follows, all from one sample in a study of cytomegalovirus exposure and HLA in healthy donors. Sequencing was performed with immunoSEQ multiplex PCR; in TCRdb, only in-frame clones are kept and a portion is missing. This sample has roughly 200,000 clones, with 75% to 85% found just once. The specimen was PBMCs. The origin of the receptors is a woman in her sixties in good health and CMV-seropositive. Both conserved end residues are part of each CDR3. D genes are given only for firm matches. Expanded clones get a size class; other rows say once, few or many, or leave the size out.

TRBJ1-1 . TRBV2 . CASRGHPNTEAFF TGTGCCAGCAGGGGACACCCGAACACTGAAGCTTTCTTT
TRBJ1-2 . TRBV19 . CASSTHSPRSGYTF TGTGCCAGTAGTACCCATAGTCCCCGAAGTGGCTACACCTTC
TRBJ1-2 . TRBV7-3 . CASSSMGGADYGYTF TGTGCCAGCAGTTCCATGGGGGGGGCAGACTATGGCTACACCTTC
TRBJ1-1 . TRBV7-9 TRBD1 CASSLMGQTNTEAFF TGTGCCAGCAGCTTAATGGGACAGACGAACACTGAAGCTTTCTTT
TRBJ2-3 . TRBV19 TRBD2 CASTAGGPGDTQYF TGTGCCAGTACCGCGGGGGGCCCAGGGGATACGCAGTATTTT
TRBJ2-2 once TRBV9 TRBD1 CASTRRAGGQGLTGELFF TGTGCCAGCACCCGCAGGGCGGGGGGACAGGGGCTCACCGGGGAGCTGTTTTTT
TRBJ1-1 few TRBV4-2 . CASRVNGAQGTEAFF TGTGCCAGCAGAGTCAATGGGGCGCAAGGGACTGAAGCTTTCTTT
TRBJ2-3 . TRBV27 TRBD2 CASSLLAEDTQYF TGTGCCAGCAGTTTACTAGCGGAAGATACGCAGTATTTT
TRBJ1-4 . TRBV19 . CASSNPAGRTNEKLFF TGTGCCAGTAGTAACCCGGCAGGAAGAACTAATGAAAAACTGTTTTTT
TRBJ2-2 once TRBV5-1 TRBD2 CASSLAGGTGTGELFF TGCGCCAGCAGCTTGGCCGGGGGGACGGGCACCGGGGAGCTGTTTTTT
TRBJ1-2 once TRBV29-1 . CSGAAAETNYGYTF TGCAGCGGAGCCGCGGCAGAAACAAACTATGGCTACACCTTC
TRBJ1-4 . TRBV7-9 TRBD1 CASSRRTGSTNEKLFF TGTGCCAGCAGCCGTAGGACAGGGTCAACTAATGAAAAACTGTTTTTT
TRBJ2-2 few TRBV19 TRBD1 CASSIDRQGAYTGELFF TGTGCCAGTAGTATTGATCGACAGGGGGCCTACACCGGGGAGCTGTTTTTT
TRBJ2-5 . TRBV5-1 TRBD2 CASSLWREGRETQYF TGCGCCAGCAGCTTGTGGCGGGAGGGCCGAGAGACCCAGTACTTC
TRBJ2-3 . TRBV11-2 TRBD2 CASSLGTSGSTDTQYF TGTGCCAGCAGCTTAGGGACTAGCGGTAGCACAGATACGCAGTATTTT
TRBJ1-6 . TRBV5-1 TRBD1 CASSAKTGGFNSPLHF TGCGCCAGCAGCGCAAAGACAGGGGGGTTTAATTCACCCCTCCACTTT